The rows below give T cell receptor beta chains drawn from one sample of a study of shared clonotypes between healthy human individuals. The table came from immunoSEQ multiplex PCR; TCRdb's copy has only in-frame clones and leaves some out. The sample has around 2.5 million clones; roughly 93% are singletons. The sequencing sample was made of naive CD4+ T cells from PBMCs. These TCRs come from a man younger than 30 in good health. Some clones in this sample may be carry-over from other donors' samples. CDR3s include the opening cysteine and the closing phenylalanine or tryptophan. A D gene is named only where the DNA matches it firmly. Only some rows state a clone size, as once, few, many or a class for expanded clones.

V,D,size,J,DNA,CDR3
TRBV7-2,NA,NA,TRBJ2-3,TGTGCCAGCAGCTTAGGCCGGCCCCTCGGTACGCAGTATTTT,CASSLGRPLGTQYF
TRBV6-1,NA,NA,TRBJ2-1,TGTGCCAGCAACGTACAGGGTTTTGAGCAGTTCTTC,CASNVQGFEQFF
TRBV19,NA,NA,TRBJ1-5,TGTGCCAGTAGTATACGCACCGATCAGCCCCAGCATTTT,CASSIRTDQPQHF
TRBV2,TRBD1,NA,TRBJ1-3,TGTGCCAGCAGTGATGAGCAGGGGGTTTGGGGAAACACCATATATTTT,CASSDEQGVWGNTIYF
TRBV18,NA,NA,TRBJ1-5,TGTGCCAGCTCACTAGACCCAGCGGGCCCCAATCAGCCCCAGCATTTT,CASSLDPAGPNQPQHF
TRBV5-6,NA,NA,TRBJ2-1,TGTGCCAGCAGGTTAACCGGGACTCCTACCTACAATGAGCAGTTCTTC,CASRLTGTPTYNEQFF
TRBV9,NA,NA,TRBJ1-2,TGTGCCAGCAGCGTAGCTCCACAGGCTAACTATGGCTACACCTTC,CASSVAPQANYGYTF
TRBV5-1,TRBD2,NA,TRBJ2-6,TGCGCCAGCAGCCGGGGACTAGCGAACTCTGGGGCCAACGTCCTGACTTTC,CASSRGLANSGANVLTF
TRBV6-6,NA,NA,TRBJ1-2,TGTGCCAGCAGTTACGGGGAGCTGCTTCCGACGGGATTC,CASSYGELLPTGF
TRBV6-1,NA,NA,TRBJ1-2,TGTGCCAGCAGTGAGTGGGACCCTAACTATGGCTACACCTTC,CASSEWDPNYGYTF
TRBV5-4,NA,NA,TRBJ2-1,TGTGCCAGCAGCTTGACAGTTCGGTTTTACAATGAGCAGTTCTTC,CASSLTVRFYNEQFF
TRBV30,NA,NA,TRBJ1-5,TGTGCCTGGAGCCTTCGGGACACACACTACCTTCGCAATCAGCCCCAGCATTTT,CAWSLRDTHYLRNQPQHF
TRBV7-3,NA,NA,TRBJ2-5,TGTGCCAGCAGCCCTCGGGACCCCCTAGGAGAGACCCAGTACTTC,CASSPRDPLGETQYF
TRBV6-1,NA,NA,TRBJ1-1,TGTGCCAGCACCCCCCTTGGGGGAGAAGCTTTCTTT,CASTPLGGEAFF
TRBV7-8,TRBD1,once,TRBJ2-2,TGTGCCAGCAGCTCCCCCCGGGACAGGGATTTAACGGACGGGGAGCTGTTTTTT,CASSSPRDRDLTDGELFF
TRBV11-2,NA,once,TRBJ2-1,TGTGCCAGCAGCTTTAGGAGGGAGTACGGCAATGAGCAGTTCTTC,CASSFRREYGNEQFF
TRBV6-1,NA,few,TRBJ1-5,TGTGCCAGCATATGGCTGGACAGAGTCAATCAGCCCCAGCATTTT,CASIWLDRVNQPQHF
TRBV6-6,NA,NA,TRBJ2-7,TGTGCCAGCAGTCCGGCTTCGGAAACCCCCCACGAGCAGTACTTC,CASSPASETPHEQYF
TRBV18,TRBD2,NA,TRBJ2-4,TGTGCCAGCTCACCCACCGCGGGGGGATTAGCCAAAAACATTCAGTACTTC,CASSPTAGGLAKNIQYF
TRBV29-1,TRBD2,NA,TRBJ2-3,TGCAGCGTTGAAGTGGGACTAGCGGGATTCACGCAGTATTTT,CSVEVGLAGFTQYF
TRBV7-2,TRBD1,NA,TRBJ2-2,TGTGCCAGCAGCTTGCAGGGGGTCATCGGGGAGCTGTTTTTT,CASSLQGVIGELFF
TRBV5-1,NA,NA,TRBJ2-7,TGCGCCAGCAGCTTGGATCAGGGACCCTACGAGCAGTACTTC,CASSLDQGPYEQYF
TRBV7-9,NA,few,TRBJ1-1,TGTGCCAGCAGCCTCCGAGAGGTCCTGAACACTGAAGCTTTCTTT,CASSLREVLNTEAFF
TRBV29-1,NA,NA,TRBJ2-5,TGCAGCGTCCGGGACAACCAAGAGACCCAGTACTTC,CSVRDNQETQYF
TRBV6-1,NA,NA,TRBJ2-4,TGTGCCAGCAGTGAAGCAATGGGCAGTGTGGGAAACATTCAGTACTTC,CASSEAMGSVGNIQYF
TRBV9,NA,NA,TRBJ2-1,TGTGCCAGCAGCCCTCAAGTGGATGAGCAGTTCTTC,CASSPQVDEQFF